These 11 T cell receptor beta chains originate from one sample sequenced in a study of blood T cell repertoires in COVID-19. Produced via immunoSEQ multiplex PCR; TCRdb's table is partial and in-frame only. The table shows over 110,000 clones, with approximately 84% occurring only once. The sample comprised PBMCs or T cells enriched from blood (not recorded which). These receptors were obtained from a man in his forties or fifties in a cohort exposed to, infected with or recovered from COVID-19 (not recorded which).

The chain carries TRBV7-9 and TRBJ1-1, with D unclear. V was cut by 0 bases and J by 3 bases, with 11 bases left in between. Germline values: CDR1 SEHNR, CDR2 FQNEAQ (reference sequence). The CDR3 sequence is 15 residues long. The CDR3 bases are TGTGCCAGCAGCTTAGCGGTGGGGAGGGACACTGAAGCTTTCTTT. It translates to CASSLAVGRDTEAFF.

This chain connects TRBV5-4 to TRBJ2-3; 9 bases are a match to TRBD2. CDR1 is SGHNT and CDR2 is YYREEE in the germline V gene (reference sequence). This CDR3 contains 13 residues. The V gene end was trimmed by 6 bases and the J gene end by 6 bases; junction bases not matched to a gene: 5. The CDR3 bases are TGTGCCAGCACCTTAGCGGGAGACGATACGCAGTATTTT. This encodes CASTLAGDDTQYF.

CDR3 in amino acids: CASVRRVATGELFF. The CDR3 DNA sequence: TGTGCCAGCGTAAGGAGAGTCGCTACCGGGGAGCTGTTTTTT. The rearrangement links TRBV6-5 to TRBJ2-2, with D hard to call. The V gene's germline CDR1 is MNHEY and CDR2 SVGAGI. This CDR3 region has 14 residues. V dropped 8 bases and J dropped 5 bases, with 15 bases sitting between them.

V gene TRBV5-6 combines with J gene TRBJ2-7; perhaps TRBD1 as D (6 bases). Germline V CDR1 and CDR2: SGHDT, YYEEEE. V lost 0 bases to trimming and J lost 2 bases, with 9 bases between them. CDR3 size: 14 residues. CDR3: CASSLGTAPYEQYF. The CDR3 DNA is TGTGCCAGCAGCTTGGGGACAGCCCCCTACGAGCAGTACTTC.

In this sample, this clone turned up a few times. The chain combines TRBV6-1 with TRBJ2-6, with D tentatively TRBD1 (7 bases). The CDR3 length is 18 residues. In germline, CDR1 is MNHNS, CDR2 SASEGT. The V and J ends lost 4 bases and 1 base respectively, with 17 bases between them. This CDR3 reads CASSGEDRKVSGANVLTF. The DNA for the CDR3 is TGTGCCAGCAGTGGGGAGGACAGGAAAGTTTCTGGGGCCAACGTCCTGACTTTC.

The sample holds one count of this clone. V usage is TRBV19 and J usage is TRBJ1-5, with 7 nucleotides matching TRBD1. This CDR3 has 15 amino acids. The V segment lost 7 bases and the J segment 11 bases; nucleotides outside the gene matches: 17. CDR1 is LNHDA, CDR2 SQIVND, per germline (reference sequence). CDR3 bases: TGTGCCAGTACCCCTCGGACAGGCCTCTTAGGGACCCAGCATTTT. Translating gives CASTPRTGLLGTQHF.

The CDR3 DNA reads TGTGCCAGTACTCCAGGATCTGGGGCCAACGTCCTGACTTTC. This sequence encodes CASTPGSGANVLTF. J is TRBJ2-6 and V is TRBV19; D is undetermined. Per germline, CDR1 LNHDA and CDR2 SQIVND (reference sequence). V was shortened by 7 bases and J by 1 base, with 8 bases between the two germline ends. The CDR3 length is 14 residues.

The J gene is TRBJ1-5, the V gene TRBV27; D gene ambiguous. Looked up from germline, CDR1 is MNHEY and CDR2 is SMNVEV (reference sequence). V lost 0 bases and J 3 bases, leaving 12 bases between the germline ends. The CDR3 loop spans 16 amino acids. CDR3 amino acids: CASSLSRGGANQPQHF. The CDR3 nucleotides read TGTGCCAGCAGTTTATCGCGGGGAGGCGCCAATCAGCCCCAGCATTTT.

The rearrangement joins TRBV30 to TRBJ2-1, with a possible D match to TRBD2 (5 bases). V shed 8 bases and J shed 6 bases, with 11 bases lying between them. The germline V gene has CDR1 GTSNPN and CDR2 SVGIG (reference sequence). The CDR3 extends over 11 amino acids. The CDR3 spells CARGLSNEQFF. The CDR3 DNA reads TGTGCCCGAGGGCTAAGCAATGAGCAGTTCTTC.

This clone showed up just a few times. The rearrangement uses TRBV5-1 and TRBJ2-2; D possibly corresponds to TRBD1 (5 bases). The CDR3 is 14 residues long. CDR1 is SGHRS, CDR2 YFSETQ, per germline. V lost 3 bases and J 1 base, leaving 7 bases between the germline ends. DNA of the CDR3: TGCGCCAGCAGCTGGGGCGGGAACACCGGGGAGCTGTTTTTT. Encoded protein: CASSWGGNTGELFF.

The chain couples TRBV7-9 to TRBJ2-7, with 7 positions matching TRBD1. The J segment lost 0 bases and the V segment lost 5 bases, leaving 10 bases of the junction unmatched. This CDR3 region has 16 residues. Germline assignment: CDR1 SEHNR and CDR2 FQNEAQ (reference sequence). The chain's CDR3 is CASSARDSESSYEQYF. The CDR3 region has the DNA TGTGCCAGCAGCGCCCGGGACAGTGAGAGCTCCTACGAGCAGTACTTC.